This T cell receptor (beta chain) was identified during a study of shared clonotypes between healthy human individuals. As concerns this clone: Its antigen is undetermined.

Replicate sorted-subset PCRs were loaded with 150 to 250 ng DNA, approximately 31,000 T cell genomes. The assay was immunoSEQ multiplex PCR, and TCRdb's table has in-frame clones only and misses some. The sample lists about 2 million clones, 85% to 95% occurring once. Study-wide points: Although depth was large, rarefaction showed that sequencing of the sorted subsets was incomplete. Non-shared clonotypes had lower generation probabilities than clonotypes shared by all four sorted-subset donors.

The CD4+ fraction was divided into a CD45RA+ naive subset and a CD45RA-negative memory subset. V was shortened by 4 bases and J by 3 bases, with 13 bases between the two germline ends. CDR1 is SGHTA, CDR2 FQGNSA, per germline. The CDR3 covers 15 residues. The rearrangement links TRBV7-2 to TRBJ1-5; a weak D match, TRBD1 (5 bases). The specimen was naive CD4+ T cells sorted from blood. Subset meaning: CD45RA+ positively selected. The receptor comes from a man aged 18 to 29 in good health. In DNA, the CDR3 is TGTGCCAGCAGCTCCCGAGCAGGGATCAATCAGCCCCAGCATTTT. Its translation is CASSSRAGINQPQHF.